This T cell receptor beta chain was recovered during a study of blood T cell repertoires in COVID-19. Study background: The United States, Italy and Spain supplied acute and convalescent COVID-19 samples. The cDNA or gDNA used as material had been derived from T cells, B-cell-depleted T cells, or PBMCs.

How the authors handled the data: Quantification of nucleated cells was approximated via reference gene primer amplification. Method: immunoSEQ multiplex PCR; TCRdb's copy keeps in-frame clones and lacks some. Clone size and the V and J calls come from that table; the DNA yielded D and trimming. Among around 250,000 clones listed, nearly 90% were seen once. The trim removed 5 bases at V and 11 bases at J, leaving 11 bases unmatched. Germline V gene lookup returns CDR1 PRHDT and CDR2 FYEKMQ (reference sequence). CDR3 length equals 15 residues. The chain carries TRBV13 and TRBJ1-6; 8 nucleotides line up with TRBD1. Sequencing was performed on peripheral blood. This receptor was taken from a woman aged 40 to 50 who had recovered from COVID-19. CDR3: CASSVRQGRDPPLHF. In DNA, the CDR3 is TGTGCCAGCAGCGTCCGACAGGGGCGGGACCCACCCCTCCACTTT.